Below are 3 T cell receptor beta chains sequenced from a single sample in a study of early T cells in non-severe SARS-CoV-2 infection. TCRdb re-called the 5' RACE reads with MiXCR, one entry per CDR3 protein. The sample lists about 77,000 distinct CDR3 sequences, about 9.6% seen once, with about 4.8% in the top ten. Specimen: whole blood. These receptor sequences come from an adult who was a healthcare worker with PCR-confirmed SARS-CoV-2 infection or an uninfected control (not recorded which).

This chain links TRBV19 with TRBJ2-1; D may correspond to TRBD1 or TRBD2 (5 bases each). Between the trimmed V and J ends, which lost 5 bases and 4 bases, there was a span of 9 bases. CDR3 size: 13 residues. Germline V gene lookup returns CDR1 LNHDA and CDR2 SQIVND (reference sequence). This CDR3 is CASSPGTYNEQFF. CDR3 sequence (DNA): TGTGCCAGTAGTCCGGGGACGTACAATGAGCAGTTCTTC.

In this sample, this clonotype turned up a few times. The chain couples TRBV27 to TRBJ1-1, with D perhaps TRBD1 (6 bases). This CDR3 is built from 15 residues. Germline loops: CDR1 MNHEY, CDR2 SMNVEV (reference sequence). Trimming left V 4 bases short and J 4 bases short, with 16 bases between. The DNA for the CDR3 is TGTGCCAGCAGTTCGTGGGGGGGCGCGGGCACTGAAGCTTTCTTT. It encodes CASSSWGGAGTEAFF.

The chain uses TRBV12-3 or TRBV12-4 and TRBJ1-3; no firm D call. The CDR3 contains 12 residues. V was trimmed by 5 bases and J by 4 bases, leaving 6 bases between them. CDR3: CASSLHGNTIYF. The DNA of the CDR3 is TGTGCCAGCAGTCTCCACGGAAACACCATATATTTT.